This TCR beta chain was recovered during a study of cytomegalovirus exposure and HLA in healthy donors. Study-level information: The same platform was used for the 120 validation repertoires and the 500 to 700 first-cohort repertoires, a later analysis reported. Study-level results: Cytomegalovirus status was reportedly diagnosed by the classifier with high sensitivity and specificity. In vitro confirmation showed three CMV-associated chains to be CMV antigen specific. Subsequent analysis found a tendency for first-cohort TCR clusters to co-occur within the 120 or so validation repertoires.

A remark on this clone: Its antigen remains unidentified.

Generated by immunoSEQ multiplex PCR, the TCRdb table keeps only in-frame clones and is missing some. Of fewer than 250,000 clones in the sample, more than 70% were seen once. The CDR3 loop spans 14 amino acids. Germline lookup yields CDR1 SGHRS and CDR2 YFSETQ. The ends lost 5 bases at V and 9 bases at J; junction bases unmatched: 7. The V call is TRBV5-1, the J call TRBJ2-1; the match to TRBD1 covers 11 bases. The clonotype comes from a woman younger than 30 in good health and CMV-seronegative. The specimen sequenced was PBMCs. CDR3 region: CASRGTGGLGEQFF. In nucleotides, the CDR3 is TGCGCCAGCAGGGGGACAGGGGGTCTAGGTGAGCAGTTCTTC. Variable domain in full (rest from reference TRBV5-1 and TRBJ2-1): KAGVTQTPRYLIKTRGQQVTLSCSPISGHRSVSWYQQTPGQGLQFLFEYFSETQRNKGNFPGRFSGRQFSNSRSEMNVSTLELGDSALYLCASRGTGGLGEQFFGPGTRLTVL.